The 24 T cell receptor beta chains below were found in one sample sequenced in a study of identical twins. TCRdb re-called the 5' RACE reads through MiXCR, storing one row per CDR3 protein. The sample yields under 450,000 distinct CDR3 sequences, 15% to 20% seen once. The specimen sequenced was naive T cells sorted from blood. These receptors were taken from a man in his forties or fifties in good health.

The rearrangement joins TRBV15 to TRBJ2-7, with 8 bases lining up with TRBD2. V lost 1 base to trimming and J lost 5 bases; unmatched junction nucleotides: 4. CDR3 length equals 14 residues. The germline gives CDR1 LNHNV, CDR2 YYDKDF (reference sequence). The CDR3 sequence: CATSRVAGGNEQYF. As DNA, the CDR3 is TGTGCCACCAGCAGAGTGGCGGGAGGAAACGAGCAGTACTTC.

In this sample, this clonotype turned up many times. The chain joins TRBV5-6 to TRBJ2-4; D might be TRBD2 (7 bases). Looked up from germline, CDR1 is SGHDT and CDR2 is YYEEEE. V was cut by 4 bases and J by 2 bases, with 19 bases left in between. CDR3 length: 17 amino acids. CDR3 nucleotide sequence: TGTGCCAGCAGCCCGGAGGGGGGGGCTGATACCAAAAACATTCAGTACTTC. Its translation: CASSPEGGADTKNIQYF.

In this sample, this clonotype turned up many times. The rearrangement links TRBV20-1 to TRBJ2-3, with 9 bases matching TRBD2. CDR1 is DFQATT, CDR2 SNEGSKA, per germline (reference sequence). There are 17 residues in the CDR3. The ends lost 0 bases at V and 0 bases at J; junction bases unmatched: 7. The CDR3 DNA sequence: TGCAGTGCTAGAGATCATCGCGGGAGGGGAAGCACAGATACGCAGTATTTT. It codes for CSARDHRGRGSTDTQYF.

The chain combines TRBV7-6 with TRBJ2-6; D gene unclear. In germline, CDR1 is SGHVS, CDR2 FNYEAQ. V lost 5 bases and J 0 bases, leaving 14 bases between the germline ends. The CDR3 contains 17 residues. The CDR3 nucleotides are TGTGCCAGCAGCCGACGTCCTGGATCCTCTGGGGCCAACGTCCTGACTTTC. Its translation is CASSRRPGSSGANVLTF.

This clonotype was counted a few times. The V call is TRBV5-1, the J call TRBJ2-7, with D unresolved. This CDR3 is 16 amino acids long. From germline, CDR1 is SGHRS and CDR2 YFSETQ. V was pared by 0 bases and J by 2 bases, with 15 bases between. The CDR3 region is CASSLGPRQFTYEQYF. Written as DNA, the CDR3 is TGCGCCAGCAGCTTGGGGCCGAGGCAATTTACCTACGAGCAGTACTTC.

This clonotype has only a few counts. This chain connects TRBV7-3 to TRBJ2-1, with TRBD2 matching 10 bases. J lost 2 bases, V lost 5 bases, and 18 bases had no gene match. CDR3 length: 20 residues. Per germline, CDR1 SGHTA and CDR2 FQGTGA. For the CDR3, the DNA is TGTGCCAGCAGCCCCCAAGTAGGGCTAGCGGGAGAGGGGACCTACAATGAGCAGTTCTTC. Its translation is CASSPQVGLAGEGTYNEQFF.

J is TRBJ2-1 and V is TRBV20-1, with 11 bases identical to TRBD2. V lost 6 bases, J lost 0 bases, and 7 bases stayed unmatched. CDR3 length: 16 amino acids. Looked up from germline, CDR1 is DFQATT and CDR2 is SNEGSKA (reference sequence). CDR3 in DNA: TGCAGTGCCGTCGGGACTAGCGGAGACTCCTACAATGAGCAGTTCTTC. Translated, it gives CSAVGTSGDSYNEQFF.

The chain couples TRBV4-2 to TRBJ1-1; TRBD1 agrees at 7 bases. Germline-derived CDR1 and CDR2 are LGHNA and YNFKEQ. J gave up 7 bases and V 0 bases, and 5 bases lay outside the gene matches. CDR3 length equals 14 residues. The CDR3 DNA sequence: TGTGCCAGCAGCCAAGAGACAGGGTCGGTTGAAGCTTTCTTT. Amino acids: CASSQETGSVEAFF.

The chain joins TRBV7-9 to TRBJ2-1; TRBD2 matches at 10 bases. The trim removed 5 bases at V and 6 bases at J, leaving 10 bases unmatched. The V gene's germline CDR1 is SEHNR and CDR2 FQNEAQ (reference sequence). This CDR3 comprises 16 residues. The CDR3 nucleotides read TGTGCCAGCAGCCCGCCGGGCCTAGCGGGGGCCAATGAGCAGTTCTTC. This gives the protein CASSPPGLAGANEQFF.

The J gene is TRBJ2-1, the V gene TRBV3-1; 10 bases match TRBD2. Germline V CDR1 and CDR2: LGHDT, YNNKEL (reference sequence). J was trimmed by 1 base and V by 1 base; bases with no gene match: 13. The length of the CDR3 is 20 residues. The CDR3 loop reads CASSQGERLAGEGSYNEQFF. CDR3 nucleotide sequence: TGTGCCAGCAGCCAAGGAGAGCGGCTAGCGGGGGAAGGGTCCTACAATGAGCAGTTCTTC.

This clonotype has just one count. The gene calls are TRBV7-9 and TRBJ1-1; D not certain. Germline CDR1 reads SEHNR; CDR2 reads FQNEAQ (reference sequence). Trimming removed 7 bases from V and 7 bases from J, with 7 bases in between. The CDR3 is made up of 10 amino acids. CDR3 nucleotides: TGTGCCAGCACCGACGGTGAAGCTTTCTTT. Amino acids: CASTDGEAFF.

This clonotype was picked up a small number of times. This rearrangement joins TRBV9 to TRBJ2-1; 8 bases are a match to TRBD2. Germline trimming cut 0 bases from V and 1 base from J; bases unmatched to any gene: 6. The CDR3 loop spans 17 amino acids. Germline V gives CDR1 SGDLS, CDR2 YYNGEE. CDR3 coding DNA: TGTGCCAGCAGCGTAGCTCTCGGCGGGAGGTCCTACAATGAGCAGTTCTTC. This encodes CASSVALGGRSYNEQFF.

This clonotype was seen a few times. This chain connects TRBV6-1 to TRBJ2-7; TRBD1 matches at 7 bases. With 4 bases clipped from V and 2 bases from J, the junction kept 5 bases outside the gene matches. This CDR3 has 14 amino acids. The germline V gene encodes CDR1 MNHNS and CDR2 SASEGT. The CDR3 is CASSARQGTYEQYF. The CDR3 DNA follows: TGTGCCAGCAGTGCCCGACAGGGTACCTACGAGCAGTACTTC.

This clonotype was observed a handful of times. This chain's CDR3 is CASSLAGQVETQYF. CDR3 in DNA: TGCGCCAGCAGCTTGGCCGGTCAGGTAGAGACCCAGTACTTC. J is TRBJ2-5 and V is TRBV5-1, with D unresolved. There are 14 residues in the CDR3. Trimming stripped 0 bases from V and 4 bases from J, with 10 bases between. Per the germline V gene, CDR1 is SGHRS and CDR2 is YFSETQ.

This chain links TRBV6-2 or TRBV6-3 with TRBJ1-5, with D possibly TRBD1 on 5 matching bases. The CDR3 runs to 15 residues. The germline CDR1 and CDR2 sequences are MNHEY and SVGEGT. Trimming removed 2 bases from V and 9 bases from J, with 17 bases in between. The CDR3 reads CASSYATGGPGPQHF. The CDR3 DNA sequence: TGTGCCAGCAGTTACGCGACCGGGGGTCCCGGGCCCCAGCATTTT.

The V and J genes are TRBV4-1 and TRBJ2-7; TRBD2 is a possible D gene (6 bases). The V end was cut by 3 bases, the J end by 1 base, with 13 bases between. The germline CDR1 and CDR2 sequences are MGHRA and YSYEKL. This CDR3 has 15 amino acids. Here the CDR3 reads CASSHGGIESYEQYF. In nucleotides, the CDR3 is TGCGCCAGCAGCCATGGGGGGATCGAGTCCTACGAGCAGTACTTC.

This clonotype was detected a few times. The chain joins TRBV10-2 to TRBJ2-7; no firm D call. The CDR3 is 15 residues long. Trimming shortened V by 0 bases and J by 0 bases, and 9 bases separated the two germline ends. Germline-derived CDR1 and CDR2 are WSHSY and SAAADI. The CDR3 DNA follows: TGCGCCAGCAGTGAGTCAGCTCAGAACTCCTACGAGCAGTACTTC. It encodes CASSESAQNSYEQYF.

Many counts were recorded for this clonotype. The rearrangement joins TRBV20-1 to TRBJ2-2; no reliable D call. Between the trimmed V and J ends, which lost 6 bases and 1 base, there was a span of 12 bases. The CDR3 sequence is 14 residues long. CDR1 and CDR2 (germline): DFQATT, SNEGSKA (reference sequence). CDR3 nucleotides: TGCAGTGCCCGGACCGAATTGAACACCGGGGAGCTGTTTTTT. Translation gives CSARTELNTGELFF.

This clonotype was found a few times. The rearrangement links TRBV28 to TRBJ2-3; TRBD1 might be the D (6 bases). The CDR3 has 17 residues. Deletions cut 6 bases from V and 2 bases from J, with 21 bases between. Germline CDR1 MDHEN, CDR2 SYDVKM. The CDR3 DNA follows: TGTGCCAGCAGCCGACATTCGACAGGCCTTGTCACAGATACGCAGTATTTT. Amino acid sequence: CASSRHSTGLVTDTQYF.

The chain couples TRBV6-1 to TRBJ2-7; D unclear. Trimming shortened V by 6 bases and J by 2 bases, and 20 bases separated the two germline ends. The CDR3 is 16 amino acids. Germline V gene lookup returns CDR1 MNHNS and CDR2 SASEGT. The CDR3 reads CASSLTRSNTAYEQYF. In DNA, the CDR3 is TGTGCCAGCAGCTTGACAAGGTCTAATACGGCCTACGAGCAGTACTTC.

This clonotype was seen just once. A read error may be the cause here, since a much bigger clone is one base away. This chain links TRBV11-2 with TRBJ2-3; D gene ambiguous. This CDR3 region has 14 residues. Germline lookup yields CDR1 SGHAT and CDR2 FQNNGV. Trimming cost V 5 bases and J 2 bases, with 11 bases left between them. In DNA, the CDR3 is TGTGCCAGCAGCCAAGATCCGACCACAGATACGCAGTATTTT. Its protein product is CASSQDPTTDTQYF. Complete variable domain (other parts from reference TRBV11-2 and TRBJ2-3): EAGVAQSPRYKIIEKRQSVAFWCNPISGHATLYWYQQILGQGPKLLIQFQNNGVVDDSQLPKDRFSAERLKGVDSTLKIQPAKLEDSAVYLCASSQDPTTDTQYFGPGTRLTVL.

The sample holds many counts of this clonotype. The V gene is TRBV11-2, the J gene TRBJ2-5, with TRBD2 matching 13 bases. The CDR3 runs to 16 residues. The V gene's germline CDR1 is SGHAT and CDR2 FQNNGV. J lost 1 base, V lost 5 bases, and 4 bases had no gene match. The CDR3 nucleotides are TGTGCCAGCAGCCCCGGACTAGCGGGGGCCCAAGAGACCCAGTACTTC. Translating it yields CASSPGLAGAQETQYF.

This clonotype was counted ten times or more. The CDR3 DNA reads TGTGCCAGCAGCTTCCGTGGACTAGCGGGGGGGCCGGGATACAATGAGCAGTTCTTC. Its translation: CASSFRGLAGGPGYNEQFF. This chain uses TRBV11-2 with TRBJ2-1, with TRBD2 matching 15 bases. With 3 bases clipped from V and 4 bases from J, the junction kept 10 bases outside the gene matches. The CDR3 spans 19 residues. Looked up from germline, CDR1 is SGHAT and CDR2 is FQNNGV.

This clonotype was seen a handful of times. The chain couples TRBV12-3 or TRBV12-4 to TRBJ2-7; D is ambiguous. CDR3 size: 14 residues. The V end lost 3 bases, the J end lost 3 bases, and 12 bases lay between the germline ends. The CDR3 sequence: CASSFGVVNYEQYF. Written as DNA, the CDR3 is TGTGCCAGCAGTTTTGGGGTTGTCAACTACGAGCAGTACTTC.